These T cell receptor beta chains were read from a single sample in a study of response to subunit inactivated influenza vaccine. One entry per CDR3 protein results from TCRdb running MiXCR on the RT-PCR reads. Of 800,000 or so distinct CDR3 sequences listed, 21% are singletons. The material was PBMCs from blood, obtained roughly 5 days after vaccination. The receptors come from a man aged 45 to 65 who received an inactivated influenza vaccine. Both conserved end residues are part of each CDR3. D genes are given only for firm matches. Only part of the rows carry a size: once, few, many, or a class if the clone is expanded.

-,-,TRBV4-3,TRBJ2-7,TGCGCCAGCAGCCAAGCAGCGGGCAGGATTACAGAGCAGTACTTC,CASSQAAGRITEQYF
-,once,TRBV12-3/TRBV12-4,TRBJ1-2,TGTGCCAGCAGTTTAGATGGCACTGGCGGTGGCTACACCTTC,CASSLDGTGGGYTF
-,many,TRBV10-3,TRBJ1-3,TGTGCCACTAGGTGGACGGACTCTGGAAACACCATATATTTT,CATRWTDSGNTIYF
TRBD1,few,TRBV4-3,TRBJ1-4,TGCGCCAGCGCCCAGACAGGGAATGAAAAACTGTTTTTT,CASAQTGNEKLFF
-,few,TRBV6-5,TRBJ2-5,TGTGCCAGCAGTTACTCGGCAGGTGCGAGAGAGACCCAGTACTTC,CASSYSAGARETQYF
TRBD2,few,TRBV4-1,TRBJ2-7,TGCGCCAGCAGCCACGACCTAGCGGAGAGCTCCTACGAGCAGTACTTC,CASSHDLAESSYEQYF
TRBD1,few,TRBV20-1,TRBJ2-4,TGCAGTGCTTCTACAAGACAGGGAAGGAGCCAGGACATTCAGTACTTC,CSASTRQGRSQDIQYF
TRBD2,-,TRBV7-9,TRBJ2-1,TGTGCCAGCAGCCCATCTACTAGCGGCCCCTCCTACAATGAGCAGTTCTTC,CASSPSTSGPSYNEQFF
-,-,TRBV7-8,TRBJ2-7,TGTGCCAGCAGCTTGGGGTCGGGACACTACTACGAGCAGTACTTC,CASSLGSGHYYEQYF
-,few,TRBV7-2,TRBJ2-7,TGTGCCAGCAGCTTAAGCTCTGGAACTATCTACGAGCAGTACTTC,CASSLSSGTIYEQYF